The following is a TCR beta chain sequence with its context. Its antigen is undetermined. These data belong to a study of cytomegalovirus exposure and HLA in healthy donors. Findings and caveats of the study: One cluster of highly shared sequence variants probably arose as a sequencing artifact. Segments of the TCR beta V type were, in most cases, productive about 90% or about 30% of the time in an earlier analysis. No immune exposure information besides CMV serostatus was available.

PCR used 60 Vbeta primers and 13 Jbeta primers. Repertoires were generated with immunoSEQ multiplex PCR, while TCRdb's copy carries only in-frame clones and drops some. The sample carries more than 75,000 clones, roughly 83% recorded once. Losses at the gene ends were 8 bases for V and 5 bases for J; bases not matched to a gene: 16. This CDR3 has 16 residues. Germline loops: CDR1 MGHDK, CDR2 SYGVNS. The source is a middle-aged woman in good health and CMV-seropositive. The genes are TRBV25-1 and TRBJ2-5; 8 nucleotides align to TRBD1. The sequenced material came from PBMCs. The CDR3: CASGRLRTGHGETQYF. The CDR3 DNA reads as TGTGCCAGCGGACGACTCCGGACAGGGCATGGGGAGACCCAGTACTTC.